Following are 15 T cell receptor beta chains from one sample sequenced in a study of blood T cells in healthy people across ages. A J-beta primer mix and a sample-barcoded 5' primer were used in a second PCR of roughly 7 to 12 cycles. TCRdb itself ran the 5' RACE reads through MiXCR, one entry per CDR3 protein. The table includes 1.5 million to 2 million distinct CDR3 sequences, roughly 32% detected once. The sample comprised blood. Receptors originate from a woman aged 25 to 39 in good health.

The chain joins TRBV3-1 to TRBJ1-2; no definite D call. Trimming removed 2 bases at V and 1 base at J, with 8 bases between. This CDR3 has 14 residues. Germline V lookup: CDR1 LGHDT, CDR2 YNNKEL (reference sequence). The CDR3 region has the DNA TGTGCCAGCAGCCAAACAGAGATTAACTATGGCTACACCTTC. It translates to CASSQTEINYGYTF.

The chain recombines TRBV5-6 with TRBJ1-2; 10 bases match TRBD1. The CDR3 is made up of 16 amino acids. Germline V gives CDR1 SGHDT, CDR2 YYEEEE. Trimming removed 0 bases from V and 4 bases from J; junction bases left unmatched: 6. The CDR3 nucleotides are TGTGCCAGCAGCTTGGAGGGGACAGGGGAAGGCTATGGCTACACCTTC. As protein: CASSLEGTGEGYGYTF. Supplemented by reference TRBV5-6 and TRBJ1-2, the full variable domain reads DAGVTQSPTHLIKTRGQQVTLRCSPKSGHDTVSWYQQALGQGPQFIFQYYEEEERQRGNFPDRFSGHQFPNYSSELNVNALLLGDSALYLCASSLEGTGEGYGYTFGSGTRLTVV.

The CDR3 sequence is CASMKEQRSYEQYF. CDR3 DNA sequence: TGTGCCAGCATGAAGGAACAGCGATCCTACGAGCAGTACTTC. This sequence joins TRBV2 and TRBJ2-7, with D uncertain. The V end lost 7 bases, the J end lost 1 base, and 14 bases lay between the germline ends. Germline V gene lookup returns CDR1 SNHLY and CDR2 FYNNEI. The CDR3 loop spans 14 amino acids.

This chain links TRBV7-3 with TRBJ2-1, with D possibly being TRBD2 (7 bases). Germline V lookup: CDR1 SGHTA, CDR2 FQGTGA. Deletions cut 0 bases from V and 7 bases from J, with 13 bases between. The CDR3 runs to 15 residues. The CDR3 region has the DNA TGTGCCAGCAGCTTAACGGGGGGGGCGAGGAATGAGCAGTTCTTC. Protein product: CASSLTGGARNEQFF.

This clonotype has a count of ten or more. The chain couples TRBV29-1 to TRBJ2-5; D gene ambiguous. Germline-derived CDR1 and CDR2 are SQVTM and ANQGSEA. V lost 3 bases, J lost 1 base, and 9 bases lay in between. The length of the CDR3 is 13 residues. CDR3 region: CSVDDVSQETQYF. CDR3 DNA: TGCAGCGTTGATGACGTATCCCAAGAGACCCAGTACTTC. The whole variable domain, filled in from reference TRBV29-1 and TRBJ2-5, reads SAVISQKPSRDICQRGTSLTIQCQVDSQVTMMFWYRQQPGQSLTLIATANQGSEATYESGFVIDKFPISRPNLTFSTLTVSNMSPEDSSIYLCSVDDVSQETQYFGPGTRLLVL.

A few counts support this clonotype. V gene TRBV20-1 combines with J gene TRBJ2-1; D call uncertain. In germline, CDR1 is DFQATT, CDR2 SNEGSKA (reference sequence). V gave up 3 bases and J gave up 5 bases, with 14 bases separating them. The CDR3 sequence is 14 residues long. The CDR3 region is CSARPLWLDNEQFF. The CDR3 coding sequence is TGCAGTGCTAGGCCCCTATGGCTGGACAATGAGCAGTTCTTC.

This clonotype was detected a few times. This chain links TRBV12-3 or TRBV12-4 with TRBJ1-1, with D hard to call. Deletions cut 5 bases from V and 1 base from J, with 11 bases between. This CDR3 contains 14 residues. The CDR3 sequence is CASSPFAGNTEAFF. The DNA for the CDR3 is TGTGCCAGCAGTCCGTTCGCAGGGAACACTGAAGCTTTCTTT.

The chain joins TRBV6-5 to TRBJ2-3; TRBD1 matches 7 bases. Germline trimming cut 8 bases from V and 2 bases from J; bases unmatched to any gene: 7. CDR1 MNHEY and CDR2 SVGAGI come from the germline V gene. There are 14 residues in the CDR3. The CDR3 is CASGHRGSTDTQYF. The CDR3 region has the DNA TGTGCCAGCGGTCACAGGGGTTCCACAGATACGCAGTATTTT.

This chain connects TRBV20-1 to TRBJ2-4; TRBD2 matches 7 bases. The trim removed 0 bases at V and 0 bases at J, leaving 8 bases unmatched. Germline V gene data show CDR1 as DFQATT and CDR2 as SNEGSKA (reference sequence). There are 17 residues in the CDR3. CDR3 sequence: CSARDREEELAKNIQYF. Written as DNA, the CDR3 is TGCAGTGCTAGAGATCGGGAGGAGGAGCTAGCCAAAAACATTCAGTACTTC.

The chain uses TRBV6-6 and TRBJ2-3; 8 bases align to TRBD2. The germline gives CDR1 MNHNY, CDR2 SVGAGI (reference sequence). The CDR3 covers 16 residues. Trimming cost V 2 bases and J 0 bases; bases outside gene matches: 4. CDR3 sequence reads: CASSYPGLVSTDTQYF. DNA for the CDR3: TGTGCCAGCAGTTACCCGGGACTAGTGAGCACAGATACGCAGTATTTT.

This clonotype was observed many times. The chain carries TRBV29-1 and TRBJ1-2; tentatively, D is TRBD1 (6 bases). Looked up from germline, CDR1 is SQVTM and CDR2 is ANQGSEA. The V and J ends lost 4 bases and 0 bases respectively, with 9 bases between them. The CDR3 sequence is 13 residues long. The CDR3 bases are TGCAGCGTTGCCGGACAGCCTAACTATGGCTACACCTTC. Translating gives CSVAGQPNYGYTF.

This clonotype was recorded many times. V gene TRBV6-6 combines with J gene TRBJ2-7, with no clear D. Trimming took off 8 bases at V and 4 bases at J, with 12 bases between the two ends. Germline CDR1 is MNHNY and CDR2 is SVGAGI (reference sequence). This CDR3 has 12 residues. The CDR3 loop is CASSRAIYEQYF. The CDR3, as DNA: TGTGCCAGCTCCCGAGCTATATACGAGCAGTACTTC.

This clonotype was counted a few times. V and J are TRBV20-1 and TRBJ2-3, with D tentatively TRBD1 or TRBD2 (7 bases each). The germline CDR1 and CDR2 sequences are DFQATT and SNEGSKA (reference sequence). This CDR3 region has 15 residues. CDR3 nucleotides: TGCAGCCTGGCAAGGGGGGGGACAGGCACAGATACGCAGTATTTT. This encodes CSLARGGTGTDTQYF.

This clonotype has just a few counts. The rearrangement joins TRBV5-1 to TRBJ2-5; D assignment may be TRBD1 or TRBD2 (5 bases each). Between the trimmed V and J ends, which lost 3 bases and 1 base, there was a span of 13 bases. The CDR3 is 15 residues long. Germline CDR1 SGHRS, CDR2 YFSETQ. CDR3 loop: CASSWGWGSQETQYF. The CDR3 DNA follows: TGCGCCAGCAGCTGGGGGTGGGGGTCCCAAGAGACCCAGTACTTC.

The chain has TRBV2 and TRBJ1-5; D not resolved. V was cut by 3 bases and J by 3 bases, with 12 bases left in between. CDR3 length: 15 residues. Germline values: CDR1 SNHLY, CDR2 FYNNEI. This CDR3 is CASSDPWQYNQPQHF. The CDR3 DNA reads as TGTGCCAGCAGTGATCCTTGGCAGTACAATCAGCCCCAGCATTTT.